These 18 T cell receptor beta chains came from one sample sequenced in a study of PD-1 blockade in classical Hodgkin lymphoma. The patients all showed relapse after autologous stem cell transplantation, while their brentuximab vedotin exposure varied. TCRdb keeps only in-frame clones here, not all; method: immunoSEQ multiplex PCR. The top ten hold approximately 14% of the sample, which has about 36,000 clones, approximately 70% seen once. The specimen was peripheral blood mononuclear cells (PBMCs), collected before the second cycle of nivolumab. The origin of the receptors is a human donor with classical Hodgkin lymphoma.

The rearrangement joins TRBV10-3 to TRBJ2-2; a possible D gene is TRBD1 (6 bases). CDR3 length: 16 amino acids. Deletions cut 5 bases from V and 3 bases from J, with 16 bases between. Germline assignment: CDR1 ENHRY and CDR2 SYGVKD. The CDR3 protein is CAISPFKRTDTGELFF. In DNA form, the CDR3 reads TGTGCCATCAGTCCATTTAAGAGGACAGACACCGGGGAGCTGTTTTTT.

This clone was seen once. The V and J genes are TRBV7-9 and TRBJ2-2; D is uncertain. Germline V gene lookup returns CDR1 SEHNR and CDR2 FQNEAQ (reference sequence). The CDR3 extends over 16 amino acids. V was shortened by 1 base and J by 2 bases, with 11 bases between the two germline ends. This CDR3 is CASSLGGSTNTGELFF. Here the CDR3 DNA reads TGTGCCAGCAGCTTAGGGGGATCTACAAACACCGGGGAGCTGTTTTTT.

This clone was seen just once. The genes are TRBV7-2 and TRBJ2-1, with D possibly TRBD2 on 6 matching bases. V lost 5 bases to trimming and J lost 1 base, with 12 bases between them. This CDR3 comprises 15 residues. CDR1 and CDR2 from the germline V gene are SGHTA and FQGNSA. The CDR3 DNA reads as TGTGCCAGCAGCCCCGGGCGGGGTTCCTACAATGAGCAGTTCTTC. This gives the protein CASSPGRGSYNEQFF.

In this sample, this clone turned up a few times. The rearrangement uses TRBV4-1 and TRBJ2-1; TRBD1 matches at 8 bases. This CDR3 is built from 14 residues. Germline V gene sequence: CDR1 MGHRA, CDR2 YSYEKL. The ends lost 3 bases at V and 5 bases at J; junction bases unmatched: 3. CDR3: CASSHTDRDNEQFF. The CDR3 DNA follows: TGCGCCAGCAGCCACACGGACAGGGACAATGAGCAGTTCTTC.

The gene calls are TRBV19 and TRBJ1-4, with 9 bases aligning to TRBD1. Germline CDR1 LNHDA, CDR2 SQIVND (reference sequence). Trimming removed 4 bases from V and 3 bases from J; junction bases left unmatched: 9. This CDR3 comprises 17 residues. CDR3 sequence: CASSTLQGAPANEKLFF. DNA for the CDR3: TGTGCCAGTAGTACGCTACAGGGGGCGCCGGCTAATGAAAAACTGTTTTTT.

This clone has more than one count but fewer than ten. V and J are TRBV7-3 and TRBJ2-3, with D hard to call. CDR3 size: 13 residues. The V end lost 2 bases, the J end lost 4 bases, and 7 bases lay between the germline ends. Germline V gives CDR1 SGHTA, CDR2 FQGTGA. The CDR3, as DNA: TGTGCCAGCAGCTTAGGGGTTCCAGATACGCAGTATTTT. This gives the protein CASSLGVPDTQYF.

The chain has TRBV28 and TRBJ2-3; no reliable D call. This CDR3 has 13 amino acids. V lost 8 bases to trimming and J lost 4 bases, with 13 bases between them. Germline lookup yields CDR1 MDHEN and CDR2 SYDVKM. CDR3 loop: CASQLQVPDTQYF. In DNA form, the CDR3 reads TGTGCCAGCCAATTGCAGGTTCCAGATACGCAGTATTTT.

With respect to this clone: At one end, the junction sequence differs from germline, possibly due to a read error. V usage is TRBV2 and J usage is TRBJ1-4, with TRBD1 identical over 7 bases. Germline V CDR1 and CDR2: SNHLY, FYNNEI. This CDR3 has 15 residues. The CDR3, as DNA: TGTGCCAGCAGGGAAGGGGGACAGCCTAATGAAAAACTGTTTTTT. Amino acid sequence: CASREGGQPNEKLFF.

The V gene is TRBV6-5, the J gene TRBJ2-2; D possibly corresponds to TRBD2 (5 bases). There are 14 residues in the CDR3. V lost 5 bases to trimming and J lost 5 bases, with 12 bases between them. The V gene's germline CDR1 is MNHEY and CDR2 SVGAGI. The DNA for the CDR3 is TGTGCCAGCAGTAGCGGATACACAACCGGGGAGCTGTTTTTT. Translating it yields CASSSGYTTGELFF.

This clone rates as medium-sized. The chain is built from TRBV10-3 and TRBJ2-2; D gene ambiguous. Germline V gives CDR1 ENHRY, CDR2 SYGVKD. V dropped 4 bases and J dropped 6 bases, with 6 bases sitting between them. The CDR3 sequence is 12 residues long. The CDR3 DNA reads TGTGCCATCAGTGGGGTGCCCGGGGAGCTGTTTTTT. This codes for CAISGVPGELFF.

This clone has a single count. This rearrangement joins TRBV7-2 to TRBJ1-2, with 7 bases matching TRBD1. The V gene's germline CDR1 is SGHTA and CDR2 FQGNSA. Germline trimming cut 5 bases from V and 5 bases from J; bases unmatched to any gene: 11. The CDR3 covers 15 residues. CDR3 nucleotides: TGTGCCAGCAGCGTCAGCCCGGGACAGTCGTATGGCTACACCTTC. Protein: CASSVSPGQSYGYTF.

The rearrangement joins TRBV29-1 to TRBJ2-3, with D perhaps TRBD2 (6 bases). Between the trimmed V and J ends, which lost 1 base and 3 bases, there was a span of 8 bases. From germline, CDR1 is SQVTM and CDR2 ANQGSEA. This CDR3 comprises 13 residues. The CDR3 DNA reads as TGCAGCGTTGAAGTTAGCGGAACAGATACGCAGTATTTT. It translates to CSVEVSGTDTQYF.

The chain combines TRBV10-1 with TRBJ2-7; 10 positions match TRBD1. Germline loops: CDR1 WNHNN, CDR2 SYGVQD (reference sequence). CDR3 size: 12 residues. J was trimmed by 6 bases and V by 6 bases; bases with no gene match: 2. CDR3 in amino acids: CASRRDRGEQYF. The DNA of the CDR3 is TGCGCCAGCAGGCGGGACAGGGGCGAGCAGTACTTC.

V gene TRBV11-2 combines with J gene TRBJ2-5; D might be TRBD1 (6 bases). The CDR3 has 16 residues. The V and J ends lost 5 bases and 0 bases respectively, with 16 bases between them. From germline, CDR1 is SGHAT and CDR2 FQNNGV. CDR3 region: CASSSTRGRYQETQYF. As DNA, the CDR3 is TGTGCCAGCAGCAGCACCAGGGGCCGGTACCAAGAGACCCAGTACTTC.

With respect to this clone: Being one base from a much bigger clone, this may be a read error. This sample also contains other DNA sequences that code for the same CDR3. The V gene is TRBV5-1, the J gene TRBJ2-7; 7 bases agree with TRBD1. CDR1 is SGHRS and CDR2 is YFSETQ in the germline V gene. After removal of 4 bases from V and 4 bases from J, the junction contained 2 bases not matched to a gene. The CDR3 contains 12 residues. The CDR3 region has the DNA TGCGCCAGCAGCCGGGACAGTTACGAGCAGTACTTC. It translates to CASSRDSYEQYF.

This sequence joins TRBV28 and TRBJ1-6; D unclear. The CDR3 covers 12 residues. Germline CDR1 is MDHEN and CDR2 is SYDVKM. The germline V and J ends were trimmed by 8 bases and 10 bases, with 12 bases remaining between them. The CDR3 region is CASRASRSPLHF. The CDR3 DNA reads as TGTGCCAGCCGGGCCTCGAGGTCACCCCTCCACTTT.

The J gene is TRBJ2-7, the V gene TRBV5-1, with D perhaps TRBD2 (6 bases). Germline lookup yields CDR1 SGHRS and CDR2 YFSETQ. The CDR3 covers 15 residues. V was trimmed by 4 bases and J by 0 bases, leaving 14 bases between them. The CDR3 here is CASSLGLSSSYEQYF. DNA of the CDR3: TGCGCCAGCAGCCTGGGACTTTCGAGCTCCTACGAGCAGTACTTC.

The chain joins TRBV7-2 to TRBJ1-2; 10 nucleotides align to TRBD1. There are 16 residues in the CDR3. After removal of 0 bases from V and 7 bases from J, the junction contained 8 bases not matched to a gene. Per the germline V gene, CDR1 is SGHTA and CDR2 is FQGNSA. The CDR3 loop is CASSLAPGQGNSGYTF. The CDR3 DNA reads TGTGCCAGCAGCTTAGCTCCGGGACAGGGGAACAGTGGCTACACCTTC.